This is a list of T cell receptor beta chains from one sample in a study of control samples from healthy donors and cancer patients. Clones were sequenced by immunoSEQ multiplex PCR, and TCRdb holds only the in-frame ones, with some missing. The table lists approximately 160,000 clones, roughly 94% of them singletons. Sequencing was performed on blood. The receptors stem from a young woman in good health. Both conserved end residues are part of each CDR3. A D gene is named only where the DNA matches it firmly. Part of the rows lack a size; the others show once, few, many or a class for expanded clones.

d_gene: -
abundance: once
j_gene: TRBJ1-1
v_gene: TRBV19
CDR3nt: TGTGCCAGTAGTCCGGGCCTTGAAGCTTTCTTT
CDR3aa: CASSPGLEAFF

d_gene: -
abundance: -
j_gene: TRBJ2-1
v_gene: TRBV7-9
CDR3nt: TGTGCCAGCAGCTTAGTGTTTACTAGATACAATGAGCAGTTCTTC
CDR3aa: CASSLVFTRYNEQFF

d_gene: -
abundance: -
j_gene: TRBJ2-7
v_gene: TRBV7-8
CDR3nt: TGTGCCAGCAGCTTAGGAACCTACGAGCAGTACTTC
CDR3aa: CASSLGTYEQYF

d_gene: -
abundance: -
j_gene: TRBJ2-7
v_gene: TRBV20-1
CDR3nt: TGCAGTGCGCGACGGTACGAGCAGTACTTC
CDR3aa: CSARRYEQYF

d_gene: -
abundance: -
j_gene: TRBJ2-1
v_gene: TRBV4-2
CDR3nt: TGTGCCAGCAGCCAAGGGGGCGAGCAGTTCTTC
CDR3aa: CASSQGGEQFF

d_gene: -
abundance: -
j_gene: TRBJ2-3
v_gene: TRBV18
CDR3nt: TGTGCCAGCTCACCATCCAGGGAAACAGATACGCAGTATTTT
CDR3aa: CASSPSRETDTQYF

d_gene: TRBD1
abundance: -
j_gene: TRBJ1-5
v_gene: TRBV12-5
CDR3nt: TGTGCTAGTGGTTTGGTAATGTGGGGACAGTCACATAATCAGCCCCAGCATTTT
CDR3aa: CASGLVMWGQSHNQPQHF

d_gene: -
abundance: -
j_gene: TRBJ2-1
v_gene: TRBV11-3
CDR3nt: TGTGCCAGCAGCCCCGGTCCCTACTCCTACAATGAGCAGTTCTTC
CDR3aa: CASSPGPYSYNEQFF

d_gene: TRBD1
abundance: -
j_gene: TRBJ1-2
v_gene: TRBV6-6
CDR3nt: TGTGCCAGCAGTTACTTAGCACCGCAGGGGGGCGGCTACACCTTC
CDR3aa: CASSYLAPQGGGYTF

d_gene: -
abundance: -
j_gene: TRBJ1-5
v_gene: TRBV15
CDR3nt: TGTGCCACCAGCGCAGACAGATATAGCAATCAGCCCCAGCATTTT
CDR3aa: CATSADRYSNQPQHF

d_gene: TRBD1
abundance: -
j_gene: TRBJ2-3
v_gene: TRBV19
CDR3nt: TGTGCCAGTACTCCCGGGACAGCCACAGATACGCAGTATTTT
CDR3aa: CASTPGTATDTQYF

d_gene: -
abundance: -
j_gene: TRBJ2-2
v_gene: TRBV25-1
CDR3nt: TGTGCCAGCGGCTCTAGGCGGGAGAACACCGGGGAGCTGTTTTTT
CDR3aa: CASGSRRENTGELFF

d_gene: -
abundance: -
j_gene: TRBJ1-1
v_gene: TRBV12-3/TRBV12-4
CDR3nt: TGTGCCAGCAGGGAGATAAAAAGGACTGAAGCTTTCTTT
CDR3aa: CASREIKRTEAFF

d_gene: -
abundance: -
j_gene: TRBJ1-1
v_gene: TRBV15
CDR3nt: TGTGCCACCAGCACCAAGTTCGACAGAGTCCTTATCTATGAAGCTTTCTTT
CDR3aa: CATSTKFDRVLIYEAFF

d_gene: TRBD1
abundance: -
j_gene: TRBJ1-3
v_gene: TRBV28
CDR3nt: TGTGCCAGCAGTTTAGGGCGGGACAGGGTTTTGAAAAACACCATATATTTT
CDR3aa: CASSLGRDRVLKNTIYF

d_gene: -
abundance: -
j_gene: TRBJ1-5
v_gene: TRBV6-5
CDR3nt: TGTGCCAGCAGAAGAGTACGAGGGAGCAATCAGCCCCAGCATTTT
CDR3aa: CASRRVRGSNQPQHF

d_gene: TRBD2
abundance: -
j_gene: TRBJ2-7
v_gene: TRBV5-4
CDR3nt: TGTGCCAGCAGCCCGGACGGGCGGGGGGTTCTGTCGTACTTC
CDR3aa: CASSPDGRGVLSYF

d_gene: -
abundance: -
j_gene: TRBJ2-1
v_gene: TRBV5-1
CDR3nt: TGCGCCAGCAGCCCGACAGGAGATGGGAACAATGAGCAGTTCTTC
CDR3aa: CASSPTGDGNNEQFF

d_gene: -
abundance: once
j_gene: TRBJ1-1
v_gene: TRBV5-6
CDR3nt: TGTGCCAGCAGCTTCGACAGGAACACTGAAGCTTTCTTT
CDR3aa: CASSFDRNTEAFF

d_gene: -
abundance: -
j_gene: TRBJ1-5
v_gene: TRBV28
CDR3nt: TGTGCCAGCAGTGCATTGCAGCCCCAGCATTTT
CDR3aa: CASSALQPQHF

d_gene: -
abundance: once
j_gene: TRBJ2-7
v_gene: TRBV6-5
CDR3nt: TGTGCCAGCAGTTACGGGCACGAGCAGTACTTC
CDR3aa: CASSYGHEQYF

d_gene: -
abundance: -
j_gene: TRBJ1-2
v_gene: TRBV7-9
CDR3nt: TGTGCCAGCAGTTTGGTAGGGCATAACTATGGCTACACCTTC
CDR3aa: CASSLVGHNYGYTF

d_gene: -
abundance: -
j_gene: TRBJ1-5
v_gene: TRBV6-5
CDR3nt: TGTGCCAGCAGTTACGGCAGCAATCAGCCCCAGCATTTT
CDR3aa: CASSYGSNQPQHF

d_gene: TRBD2
abundance: -
j_gene: TRBJ2-1
v_gene: TRBV28
CDR3nt: TGTGCCAGCAGTTTACGGTGGACACTAGCGGGAGGAGGGAATGAGCAGTTCTTC
CDR3aa: CASSLRWTLAGGGNEQFF

d_gene: -
abundance: -
j_gene: TRBJ2-1
v_gene: TRBV7-2
CDR3nt: TGTGCCAGCAGCTTAAAACTACTCTACAATGAGCAGTTCTTC
CDR3aa: CASSLKLLYNEQFF

d_gene: TRBD1
abundance: -
j_gene: TRBJ1-2
v_gene: TRBV6-6
CDR3nt: TGTGCCAGCAGTTACTTAGGACAGGGGGTTGAGGGCTACACCTTC
CDR3aa: CASSYLGQGVEGYTF

d_gene: -
abundance: -
j_gene: TRBJ1-2
v_gene: TRBV7-8
CDR3nt: TGTGCCAGCAGCTTCGTGACGAAAGGGGACTATGGCTACACCTTC
CDR3aa: CASSFVTKGDYGYTF

d_gene: -
abundance: medium-sized
j_gene: TRBJ2-7
v_gene: TRBV6-5
CDR3nt: TGTGCCAGCAGTTACTCGCAGGGGTACGAGCAGTACTTC
CDR3aa: CASSYSQGYEQYF

d_gene: -
abundance: -
j_gene: TRBJ1-5
v_gene: TRBV6-5
CDR3nt: TGTGCCAGCAGTCCCCCTTCTCAGCCCCAGCATTTT
CDR3aa: CASSPPSQPQHF

d_gene: -
abundance: -
j_gene: TRBJ1-4
v_gene: TRBV21-1
CDR3nt: TGTGCCAGCAGCAGAAACAGGGGCCTTAATGAAAAACTGTTTTTT
CDR3aa: CASSRNRGLNEKLFF

d_gene: TRBD2
abundance: -
j_gene: TRBJ2-3
v_gene: TRBV11-2
CDR3nt: TGTGCCAGCAGCTCGGGCCCGGGACTAGCCGCCGCACAAGATACGCAGTATTTT
CDR3aa: CASSSGPGLAAAQDTQYF

d_gene: TRBD1
abundance: -
j_gene: TRBJ1-1
v_gene: TRBV7-3
CDR3nt: TGTGCCAGCAGCCGGACAGGGCCCGGGAACACTGAAGCTTTCTTT
CDR3aa: CASSRTGPGNTEAFF

d_gene: -
abundance: -
j_gene: TRBJ2-7
v_gene: TRBV15
CDR3nt: TGTGCCACCAGCAGAGCAGCAGGAACCTACGAGCAGTACTTC
CDR3aa: CATSRAAGTYEQYF

d_gene: -
abundance: once
j_gene: TRBJ1-2
v_gene: TRBV4-3
CDR3nt: TGCGCCAGCAGCCAAGATCGCAGGATCGAATATGGCTACACCTTC
CDR3aa: CASSQDRRIEYGYTF

d_gene: TRBD2
abundance: -
j_gene: TRBJ2-7
v_gene: TRBV5-4
CDR3nt: TGTGCCAGCAGCCAGGGACTAGCGGGAGTCTACGAGCAGTACTTC
CDR3aa: CASSQGLAGVYEQYF

d_gene: TRBD1
abundance: -
j_gene: TRBJ2-6
v_gene: TRBV10-3
CDR3nt: TGTGCCATGCCGATCTCTAAAGGGGGACAGGCTCACTCTGGGGCCAACGTCCTGACTTTC
CDR3aa: CAMPISKGGQAHSGANVLTF

d_gene: TRBD2
abundance: -
j_gene: TRBJ2-3
v_gene: TRBV5-4
CDR3nt: TGTGCCAGCAGCCCGGGACTAGCGGGCACAGATACGCAGTATTTT
CDR3aa: CASSPGLAGTDTQYF

d_gene: TRBD1
abundance: -
j_gene: TRBJ2-1
v_gene: TRBV5-1
CDR3nt: TGCGCCAGCGAGAATTTTAGACAGGGGGGCAATGAGCAGTTCTTC
CDR3aa: CASENFRQGGNEQFF

d_gene: -
abundance: -
j_gene: TRBJ2-7
v_gene: TRBV2
CDR3nt: TGTGCCAGCACCGTCGGGGGACAACCGCAGTACTTC
CDR3aa: CASTVGGQPQYF

d_gene: TRBD1
abundance: -
j_gene: TRBJ2-4
v_gene: TRBV9
CDR3nt: TGTGCCAGCAGCCCGAGGGGGCAGGGGAAAAACATTCAGTACTTC
CDR3aa: CASSPRGQGKNIQYF

d_gene: -
abundance: -
j_gene: TRBJ1-1
v_gene: TRBV10-3
CDR3nt: TGTGCCATCAGTGAGGGCCAGCTGAACACTGAAGCTTTCTTT
CDR3aa: CAISEGQLNTEAFF